Sequencing of this T cell receptor beta chain was carried out in a study of shared clonotypes between healthy human individuals. Study-level points and caveats: Sample collection involved blood only; tissue repertoires are likely different.

This CDR3 region has 17 residues. Germline CDR1 reads SGHDT; CDR2 reads YYEEEE. Deletions cut 4 bases from V and 0 bases from J, with 20 bases between. A note on this clone: Its target is unknown.

As defined, naive CD8 cells were CD45RO-negative and positively selected for CCR7, with terminally differentiated effector memory CD45RA+ cells excluded. The donor population consisted of healthy HIV-negative adults with no recent acute infections or vaccinations. For sorted subsets, approximately 180 ng DNA per replicate equaled tens of thousands of T cell genomes. Original processing notes: ImmunoSEQ only sent back junction sequences with no quality scores, so filtering was done differently. The data were produced by immunoSEQ multiplex PCR, yet TCRdb's version contains in-frame clones alone and is incomplete. That table is the source of V, J and clone size, and D and trimming were worked out from the DNA. The sample shows millions of clones, approximately 94% of them seen only once.

V is TRBV5-6 and J is TRBJ2-7, with a tentative D call TRBD1 (6 bases). The receptor's source is a man aged 18 to 35 in good health. Sequencing used naive CD8+ T cells sorted from blood. In nucleotides, the CDR3 is TGTGCCAGCAGCACACGTCCTGGAACAGGGCTCTCCTACGAGCAGTACTTC. Amino acid sequence: CASSTRPGTGLSYEQYF.